These 19 T cell receptor beta chains were all obtained from the same sample, sequenced in a study of blood T cells in healthy people across ages. PCR was performed a second time for roughly 7 to 11 cycles using a sample-barcoded 5' primer and a J-beta primer mix. MiXCR, applied by TCRdb to the 5' RACE reads, yields one record per CDR3 protein. The table includes about 640,000 distinct CDR3 sequences, about 53% detected once. Sequenced sample: blood. The receptors originated from a man aged 55 to 70 in good health.

The V gene is TRBV28, the J gene TRBJ1-4; D possibly corresponds to TRBD1 (6 bases). The CDR3 is made up of 14 amino acids. Trimming cost V 4 bases and J 7 bases, with 13 bases left between them. The germline CDR1 and CDR2 sequences are MDHEN and SYDVKM. The CDR3 is CASSSYTGFEKLFF. The CDR3 DNA follows: TGTGCCAGCAGTTCCTACACAGGGTTTGAAAAACTGTTTTTT.

The genes are TRBV20-1 and TRBJ2-5; TRBD2 matches at 14 bases. Germline values: CDR1 DFQATT, CDR2 SNEGSKA (reference sequence). Unmatched junction bases numbered 11, after V lost 6 bases and J lost 11 bases. The CDR3 has 14 amino acids. The CDR3 bases are TGCAGTGCCACCGGACTAGCGGGGGGCAATGAGCAGTACTTC. Its protein is CSATGLAGGNEQYF.

The chain links TRBV5-1 to TRBJ2-7, with 8 bases aligning to TRBD1. The CDR3 runs 16 residues. CDR1 is SGHRS and CDR2 is YFSETQ in the germline V gene. J gave up 1 base and V 0 bases, and 6 bases lay outside the gene matches. The CDR3 DNA reads TGCGCCAGCAGCTTGGATGGACAGGGTGGTTCCTACGAGCAGTACTTC. Translation: CASSLDGQGGSYEQYF.

The chain joins TRBV7-9 to TRBJ2-1; D possibly corresponds to TRBD1 (6 bases). The CDR3 totals 15 residues. V lost 5 bases to trimming and J lost 1 base, with 12 bases between them. The germline gives CDR1 SEHNR, CDR2 FQNEAQ (reference sequence). CDR3 amino acids: CASSPLTGSYNEQFF. CDR3 in DNA: TGTGCCAGCAGCCCCTTGACAGGATCCTACAATGAGCAGTTCTTC.

The chain is built from TRBV6-1 and TRBJ1-1; TRBD1 is a possible D gene (5 bases). The CDR3 sequence is 16 residues long. Germline lookup yields CDR1 MNHNS and CDR2 SASEGT. V was trimmed by 2 bases and J by 3 bases, leaving 16 bases between them. The DNA of the CDR3 is TGTGCCAGCAGTGAATACGGGGGAGGGTTGGACACTGAAGCTTTCTTT. It specifies CASSEYGGGLDTEAFF.

V is TRBV5-5 and J is TRBJ2-2; maybe TRBD1 (6 bases). CDR1 and CDR2 (germline): SGHKS, YYEKEE (reference sequence). There are 16 residues in the CDR3. V shed 3 bases and J shed 4 bases, with 16 bases lying between them. The CDR3 DNA reads as TGTGCCAGCAGCTGGGGGCCGAGGGAATCCACCGGGGAGCTGTTTTTT. It encodes CASSWGPRESTGELFF.

This sequence joins TRBV7-2 and TRBJ2-7, with 7 bases identical to TRBD2. Germline V gene data show CDR1 as SGHTA and CDR2 as FQGNSA. The ends lost 1 base at V and 7 bases at J; junction bases unmatched: 10. The CDR3 extends over 15 amino acids. CDR3 loop: CASSLGDSRGVEQYF. DNA of the CDR3: TGTGCCAGCAGCTTAGGGGACTCACGGGGGGTGGAGCAGTACTTC.

This clonotype was seen a few times. V is TRBV21-1 and J is TRBJ2-7. TRBV21-1 is a listed pseudogene. The CDR3 has 11 amino acids. The CDR3 protein is CASESSYEQYF. The DNA of the CDR3 is TGTGCCAGCGAGAGCTCCTACGAGCAGTACTTC.

The V call is TRBV4-2, the J call TRBJ1-4, with TRBD1 identical over 7 bases. This CDR3 is 16 amino acids long. Germline V gene sequence: CDR1 LGHNA, CDR2 YNFKEQ. V dropped 0 bases and J dropped 3; count of bases not matched to a gene: 4. DNA of the CDR3: TGTGCCAGCAGCCAAGAGTGGGACAGAGCTAATGAAAAACTGTTTTTT. This translates into CASSQEWDRANEKLFF.

The chain carries TRBV20-1 and TRBJ1-4, with D possibly being TRBD1 (5 bases). This CDR3 is built from 12 residues. CDR1 DFQATT and CDR2 SNEGSKA come from the germline V gene (reference sequence). Trimming removed 5 bases from V and 5 bases from J, with 9 bases in between. CDR3 protein: CSAPRQNEKLFF. In nucleotides, the CDR3 is TGCAGTGCTCCTAGACAGAATGAAAAACTGTTTTTT.

The chain joins TRBV7-9 to TRBJ1-1; D unclear. Trimming took off 8 bases at V and 5 bases at J, with 9 bases between the two ends. Germline assignment: CDR1 SEHNR and CDR2 FQNEAQ (reference sequence). This CDR3 has 11 residues. The CDR3 protein is CASEAGTEAFF. The CDR3 DNA reads as TGTGCCAGCGAGGCTGGGACTGAAGCTTTCTTT.

Regarding this clonotype: One end of the junction fails to match germline, which may point to a read error. V and J are TRBV18 and TRBJ1-5, with a possible D match to TRBD1 (5 bases). The germline CDR1 and CDR2 sequences are KGHSH and LQKENI. The CDR3 sequence is 15 residues long. The CDR3 loop is CASSPGAASKQPQHF. The DNA of the CDR3 is TGTGCCAGCTCACCAGGGGCAGCTAGCAAGCAGCCCCAGCATTTT. Based on the CDR3 plus reference TRBV18 and TRBJ1-5, the full variable domain is NAGVMQNPRHLVRRRGQEARLRCSPMKGHSHVYWYRQLPEEGLKFMVYLQKENIIDESGMPKERFSAEFPKEGPSILRIQQVVRGDSAAYFCASSPGAASKQPQHFGDGTRLSIL.

This chain links TRBV4-2 with TRBJ2-5; TRBD1 might be the D (5 bases). Per the germline V gene, CDR1 is LGHNA and CDR2 is YNFKEQ. The CDR3 spans 15 residues. Trimming shortened V by 1 base and J by 2 bases, and 11 bases separated the two germline ends. The CDR3 nucleotides read TGTGCCAGCAGCCAAGTAGTAGGGGTACAAGAGACCCAGTACTTC. As protein: CASSQVVGVQETQYF.

The chain joins TRBV4-2 to TRBJ2-1; 7 bases fit TRBD1. The junction had 11 bases not matched to a gene; V was cut back by 2 bases and J by 4 bases. Germline V gene data show CDR1 as LGHNA and CDR2 as YNFKEQ. The CDR3 is 17 residues long. The CDR3 is CASSQPQTGLSYNEQFF. The CDR3 DNA follows: TGTGCCAGCAGCCAACCTCAGACAGGGCTCTCTTACAATGAGCAGTTCTTC.

As concerns this clonotype: Germline and junction disagree at one end, which may indicate a read error. V usage is TRBV29-1 and J usage is TRBJ2-5, with 9 bases fitting TRBD2. The length of the CDR3 is 18 residues. The germline V gene has CDR1 SQVTM and CDR2 ANQGSEA. CDR3 nucleotide sequence: TGCAGCGTTGAAGGGGAGCCTGGTAGCGGGGGACACCAAGGGACCCAGTACTTC. Its translation: CSVEGEPGSGGHQGTQYF.

Ten or more counts support this clonotype. The chain carries TRBV20-1 and TRBJ1-6; D uncertain. The CDR3 is 14 residues long. V lost 0 bases to trimming and J lost 9 bases, with 12 bases between them. Germline lookup yields CDR1 DFQATT and CDR2 SNEGSKA (reference sequence). The CDR3 region has the DNA TGCAGTGCTAGAGAGTCGGCGGGGAGTTCACCCCTCCACTTT. Amino acid sequence: CSARESAGSSPLHF.

The chain uses TRBV21-1 and TRBJ2-5. TRBV21-1 is a pseudogene locus. The length of the CDR3 is 12 residues. The CDR3 protein is CACLWSRETQYF. CDR3 nucleotides: TGTGCCTGCCTTTGGAGCCGCGAGACCCAGTACTTC.

This clonotype was seen only once. This chain joins TRBV6-1 and TRBJ2-1, with 9 bases that match TRBD2. CDR3 length equals 15 residues. Trimming at V came to 7 bases and at J to 1 base, leaving 5 bases not matched to a gene. CDR1 is MNHNS and CDR2 is SASEGT in the germline V gene. CDR3 residues: CASTGTSSSYNEQFF. CDR3 DNA sequence: TGTGCCAGCACAGGGACTAGCAGTTCCTACAATGAGCAGTTCTTC.

The CDR3 nucleotides read TGTGCCAGCAACCCGGGACAGGGGAGAAATGGCTACACCTTC. Translated: CASNPGQGRNGYTF. This sequence joins TRBV7-9 and TRBJ1-2; 10 bases line up with TRBD1. After removal of 7 bases from V and 6 bases from J, the junction contained 8 bases not matched to a gene. Germline V CDR1 and CDR2: SEHNR, FQNEAQ (reference sequence). The CDR3 extends over 14 amino acids.